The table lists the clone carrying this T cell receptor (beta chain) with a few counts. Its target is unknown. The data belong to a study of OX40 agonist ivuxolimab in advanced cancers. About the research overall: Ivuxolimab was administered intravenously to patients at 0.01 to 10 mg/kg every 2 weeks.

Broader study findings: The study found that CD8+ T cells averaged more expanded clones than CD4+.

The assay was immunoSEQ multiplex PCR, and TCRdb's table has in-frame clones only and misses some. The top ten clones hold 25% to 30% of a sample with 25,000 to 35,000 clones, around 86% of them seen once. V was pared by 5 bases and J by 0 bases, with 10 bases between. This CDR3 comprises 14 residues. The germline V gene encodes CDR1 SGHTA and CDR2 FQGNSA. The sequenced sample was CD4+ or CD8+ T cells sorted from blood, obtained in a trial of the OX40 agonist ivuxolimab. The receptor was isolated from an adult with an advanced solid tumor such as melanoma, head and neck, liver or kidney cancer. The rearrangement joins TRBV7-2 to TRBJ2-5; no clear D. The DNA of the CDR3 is TGTGCCAGCAGCCCTCGCCCTAACCAAGAGACCCAGTACTTC. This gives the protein CASSPRPNQETQYF.